This T cell receptor beta chain originates from a study of T cell repertoires in cytomegalovirus infection. As for the study in general: Newly reported HLA-C-restricted and thoroughly characterized HLA-B-restricted CMV epitopes were employed.

MiXCR, run by TCRdb on the reads, gives a single entry per CDR3 protein. The table shows hundreds of thousands of distinct CDR3 sequences, with approximately 32% occurring only once. Study outcomes and limitations: Clonotype analysis showed dominance of the ex vivo response by HLA-C-restricted CMV-specific TCR beta clonotypes. Pooled public TCR beta family frequency picked out CMV carriers with the relevant HLA.

Germline V gene sequence: CDR1 SGHDT, CDR2 YYEEEE. The CDR3 totals 16 residues. The V end lost 0 bases, the J end lost 1 base, and 11 bases lay between the germline ends. On this clonotype: Its antigen is undetermined.

The chain combines TRBV5-6 with TRBJ2-1; possibly TRBD2 for D (6 bases). The source of this sequence is a human donor in good health (CMV status not recorded). Some clones in this sample may be carry-over from other donors' samples. The sample consisted of cultured CD8+ T cells from PBMCs, taken from culture after CMV antigen stimulation. In DNA, the CDR3 is TGTGCCAGCAGCTTGGAGGCGGGGACTTCCTACAATGAGCAGTTCTTC. Translated, it gives CASSLEAGTSYNEQFF. Full variable domain (remainder filled in from reference TRBV5-6 and TRBJ2-1): DAGVTQSPTHLIKTRGQQVTLRCSPKSGHDTVSWYQQALGQGPQFIFQYYEEEERQRGNFPDRFSGHQFPNYSSELNVNALLLGDSALYLCASSLEAGTSYNEQFFGPGTRLTVL.